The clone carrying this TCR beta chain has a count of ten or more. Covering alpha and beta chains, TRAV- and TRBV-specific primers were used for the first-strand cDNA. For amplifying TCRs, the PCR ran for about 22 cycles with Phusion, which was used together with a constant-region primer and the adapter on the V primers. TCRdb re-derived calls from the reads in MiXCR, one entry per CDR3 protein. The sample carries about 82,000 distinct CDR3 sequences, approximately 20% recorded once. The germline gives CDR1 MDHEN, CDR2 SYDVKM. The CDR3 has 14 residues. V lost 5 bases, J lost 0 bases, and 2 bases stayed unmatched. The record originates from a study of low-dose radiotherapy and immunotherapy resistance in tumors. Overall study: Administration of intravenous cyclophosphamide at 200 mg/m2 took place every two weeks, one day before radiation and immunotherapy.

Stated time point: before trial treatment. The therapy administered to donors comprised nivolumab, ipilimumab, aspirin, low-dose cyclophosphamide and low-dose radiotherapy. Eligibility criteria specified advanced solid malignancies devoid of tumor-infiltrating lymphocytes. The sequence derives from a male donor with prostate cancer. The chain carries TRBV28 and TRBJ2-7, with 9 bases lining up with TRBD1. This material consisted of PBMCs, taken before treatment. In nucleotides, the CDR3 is TGTGCCAGCAGTGAACAGGGGGCCTCCTACGAGCAGTACTTC. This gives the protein CASSEQGASYEQYF.